Below, one TCR beta chain is given with its context. The target antigen is unknown. The record originates from a study of T-cell memory formation after mild COVID-19. Across the whole study: The TCR clusters were mostly specific to one donor.

CDR1 and CDR2 from the germline V gene are MDHEN and SYDVKM. The length of the CDR3 is 13 residues. The germline V and J ends were trimmed by 3 bases and 3 bases, with 8 bases remaining between them. Via MiXCR, TCRdb re-called the 5' RACE reads, giving one row per CDR3 protein. The sample lists under 300,000 distinct CDR3 sequences; around 10% were seen once. Study-wide findings and caveats: Unconfirmed was the SARS-CoV-2 specificity of second-wave clones that peaked on day 37. Certain responding clones were present in pre-infection memory, suggesting participation of cross-reactive memory. There was a balanced CD4/CD8 profile in clones contracting day 15 to 85, and later expanders leaned CD4+.

The V call is TRBV28, the J call TRBJ1-1; no firm D call. Material: PBMCs or a T cell subset sorted from them (not recorded which). This clonotype originated in a man aged 18-30 years who had mild COVID-19 (a few samples of this study predate the infection). Cell type and time point are not known. The CDR3 is CASSFRRYTEAFF. For the CDR3, the DNA is TGTGCCAGCAGTTTCCGGCGGTACACTGAAGCTTTCTTT.